This T cell receptor beta chain was sequenced in a study of blood T cell repertoires in COVID-19. Whole-study context: COVID-19 samples, acute and convalescent, were from the United States, Italy and Spain.

This clone was seen a single time. Original processing notes: Reference gene primer amplification gave estimated nucleated cell counts. This table comes from immunoSEQ multiplex PCR, and its TCRdb copy is limited to in-frame clones, with some not included. D and trimming were read from the DNA, whereas the V and J calls and clone size are those reported in that table. The sample has roughly 500,000 clones, 70% to 90% seen once. The CDR3 contains 14 residues. Germline V CDR1 and CDR2: MNHEY, SMNVEV (reference sequence). Trimming took off 6 bases at V and 1 base at J, with 10 bases between the two ends.

The sequenced sample consisted of PBMCs or T cells enriched from blood (not recorded which). The TCR was taken from a woman aged 40 to 50 who had recovered from COVID-19. This chain links TRBV27 with TRBJ1-5, with D perhaps TRBD1 (6 bases). The CDR3 sequence is CASSEGGSNQPQHF. CDR3 coding DNA: TGTGCCAGCAGCGAGGGGGGGAGCAATCAGCCCCAGCATTTT.